A single sample is the source of the 6 T cell receptor beta chains below, sequenced in a study of blood T cell repertoires in COVID-19. Assay used: immunoSEQ multiplex PCR; TCRdb lists only in-frame clones, some missing. The table shows 95,000 or so clones, with 75% to 90% occurring only once. Sequencing was performed on peripheral blood. All receptors derive from a man of 80 years or more with active or convalescent COVID-19.

The chain is built from TRBV15 and TRBJ1-4; D is perhaps TRBD1 (5 bases). Between the trimmed V and J ends, which lost 0 bases and 6 bases, there was a span of 11 bases. Germline V lookup: CDR1 LNHNV, CDR2 YYDKDF (reference sequence). This CDR3 is 15 amino acids long. The CDR3 loop is CATSRDSPGHEKLFF. The CDR3 DNA follows: TGTGCCACCAGCAGAGATTCTCCAGGGCATGAAAAACTGTTTTTT.

The chain couples TRBV19 to TRBJ2-1; TRBD2 matches at 11 bases. This CDR3 is built from 18 residues. Losses at the gene ends were 3 bases for V and 8 bases for J; bases not matched to a gene: 15. In germline, CDR1 is LNHDA, CDR2 SQIVND (reference sequence). CDR3 protein: CASSIYSVGTSGPYEQFF. In DNA, the CDR3 is TGTGCCAGTAGTATCTATTCCGTTGGGACTAGCGGCCCCTATGAGCAGTTCTTC.

This chain connects TRBV24-1 to TRBJ2-3; 12 bases are shared with TRBD2. Germline V lookup: CDR1 KGHDR, CDR2 SFDVKD. CDR3 length equals 19 residues. Unmatched junction bases numbered 17, after V lost 3 bases and J lost 8 bases. In nucleotides, the CDR3 is TGTGCCACCAGTGATCCTGGACTAGCGGGGTCCCTGGGCGGTGGTACGCAGTATTTT. Residues: CATSDPGLAGSLGGGTQYF.

This chain uses TRBV3-1 (or the pseudogene TRBV3-2) with TRBJ2-2; the match to TRBD2 covers 16 bases. Germline V gives CDR1 LGHDT, CDR2 YNNKEL (reference sequence). This CDR3 is 18 amino acids long. V lost 8 bases to trimming and J lost 3 bases; unmatched junction nucleotides: 9. The chain's CDR3 is CASYKGLAGGLDTGELFF. The CDR3 DNA sequence: TGTGCCAGCTACAAGGGACTAGCGGGAGGGTTGGACACCGGGGAGCTGTTTTTT.

V is TRBV6-2 or TRBV6-3 and J is TRBJ2-7, with 10 bases matching TRBD2. The germline CDR1 and CDR2 sequences are MNHEY and SVGEGT. The CDR3 has 16 residues. The ends lost 4 bases at V and 0 bases at J; junction bases unmatched: 6. CDR3 loop: CASSLAGGLRSYEQYF. CDR3 nucleotides: TGTGCCAGCAGTTTAGCGGGAGGCCTCCGCTCCTACGAGCAGTACTTC.

J is TRBJ2-3 and V is TRBV5-1, with TRBD2 matching over 11 bases. Germline CDR1 is SGHRS and CDR2 is YFSETQ. The CDR3 is made up of 15 amino acids. Germline trimming cut 4 bases from V and 5 bases from J; bases unmatched to any gene: 6. The CDR3 loop reads CASSQLAGGIDTQYF. DNA of the CDR3: TGCGCCAGCAGCCAGCTAGCGGGAGGTATAGATACGCAGTATTTT.